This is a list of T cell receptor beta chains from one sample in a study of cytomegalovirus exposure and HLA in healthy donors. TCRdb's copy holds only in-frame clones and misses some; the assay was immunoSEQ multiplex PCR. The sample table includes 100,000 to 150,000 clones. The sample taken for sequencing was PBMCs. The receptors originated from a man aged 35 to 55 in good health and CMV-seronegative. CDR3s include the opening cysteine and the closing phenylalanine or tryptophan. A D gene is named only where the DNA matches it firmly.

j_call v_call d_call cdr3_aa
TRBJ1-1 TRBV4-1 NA CASSQEEGRNTEAFF
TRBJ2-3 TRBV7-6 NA CASSSAVTQYF
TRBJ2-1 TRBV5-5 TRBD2 CASSATSGSYNEQFF
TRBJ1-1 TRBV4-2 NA CAGSQGRGWNTEAFF
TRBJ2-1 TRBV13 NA CASSLRLETGEQFF
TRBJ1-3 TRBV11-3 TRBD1 CASSLAGGVGSGNTIYF
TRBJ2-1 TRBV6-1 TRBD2 CASSERASGSLNEQFF
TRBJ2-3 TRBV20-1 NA CSARATDTQYF
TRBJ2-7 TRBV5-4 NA CASSRAGLSSYEQYF
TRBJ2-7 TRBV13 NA CASSLRPGDEQYF
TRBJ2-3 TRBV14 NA CASSLRDTQYF
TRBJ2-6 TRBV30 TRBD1 CAWSPTGGSGANVLTF
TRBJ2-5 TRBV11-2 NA CASSPGVSEKETQYF
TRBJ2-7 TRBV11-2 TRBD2 CASSLTSGGSSYEQYF
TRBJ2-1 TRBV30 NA CAWVPSSYNEQFF
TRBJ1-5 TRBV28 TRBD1 CASSFFSPGGSQPQHF
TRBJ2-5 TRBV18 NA CASSPPIPGTQYF
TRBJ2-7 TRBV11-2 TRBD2 CASRAGGRGTSYEQYF
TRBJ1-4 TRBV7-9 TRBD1 CASSLRQGTNEKLFF
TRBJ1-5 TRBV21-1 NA CASSNRDRTNPSNQPQHF